A single sample gave rise to the 3 T cell receptor beta chains below, sequenced in a study of T cell responses to AZD1222 COVID-19 vaccine. Libraries were prepared by immunoSEQ multiplex PCR; TCRdb keeps only in-frame clonotypes and omits some of them. The data contain about 76,000 clones, 90% of them seen just once; the ten biggest clones take up 4.2%. Source: peripheral blood, taken on day 0 of AZD1222 vaccination. These receptors came from an adult in good health.

The chain uses TRBV6-5 and TRBJ1-1; possibly TRBD1 for D (6 bases). The V gene's germline CDR1 is MNHEY and CDR2 SVGAGI. CDR3 length: 15 amino acids. The V gene lost 2 bases and the J gene lost 4 bases, with 14 bases spanning the gap. CDR3 bases: TGTGCCAGCAGTTACCTGGGGGCACCGACCACTGAAGCTTTCTTT. Protein sequence: CASSYLGAPTTEAFF.

V usage is TRBV25-1 and J usage is TRBJ1-2; no clear D. This CDR3 comprises 13 residues. Per germline, CDR1 MGHDK and CDR2 SYGVNS. V was cut by 2 bases and J by 8 bases, with 12 bases left in between. The CDR3 nucleotides are TGTGCCAGCAGTGAAGAGGAGACTCCCGGCTACACCTTC. Protein product: CASSEEETPGYTF.

The chain links TRBV6-6 to TRBJ2-5; 7 bases fit TRBD2. The CDR3 is 16 residues long. V dropped 4 bases and J dropped 3; count of bases not matched to a gene: 11. Germline V lookup: CDR1 MNHNY, CDR2 SVGAGI (reference sequence). CDR3 in amino acids: CASSSTRSGGEETQYF. The CDR3 DNA reads TGTGCCAGCAGTTCTACCCGAAGTGGGGGGGAAGAGACCCAGTACTTC.